The sequence of this T cell receptor beta chain was determined in a study of blood T cells in healthy people across ages. Notes on the study in general: Among T cells, TCR beta diversity per million cells dropped roughly linearly as age rose.

Note on this clonotype: Antigen unknown.

Sample-barcoded 5' priming and a J-beta primer mix drove a second PCR of roughly 7 to 11 cycles. TCRdb reprocessed the 5' RACE reads with MiXCR, giving one entry per CDR3 protein. Here the sample spans 650,000 to 800,000 distinct CDR3 sequences, under 45% being singletons. The CDR3 loop spans 13 amino acids. The V end was cut by 4 bases, the J end by 5 bases, with 11 bases between. From germline, CDR1 is SNHLY and CDR2 FYNNEI. J is TRBJ2-5 and V is TRBV2, with D tentatively TRBD1 or TRBD2 (5 bases each). Sequenced sample: blood. This clonotype was sampled from a man aged 60 to 69 in good health. CDR3 sequence (DNA): TGTGCCAGCAGTGGGGGGTTCAGGGAGACCCAGTACTTC. Protein product: CASSGGFRETQYF.